One sample yielded the 13 T cell receptor beta chains listed below, sequenced in a study of Ad26.COV2.S vaccination and SARS-CoV-2 variants listed by TCRdb under 2021. This sample's treatment or condition label indicates: over 15 received Ad26.COV2.S at low or high dose, single or two shots; about 5 received placebo; per-sample allocation not given. Repertoires of vaccine and placebo recipients were sequenced from samples taken on day 63 after the first injection. Library construction relied on the immunoSEQ multiplex PCR assay. Entries here come from immuneACCESS through TCRdb and include only in-frame sequences with V and J called. Some clones fail to appear in such tables; in the studies checked, an unresolved V gene covers under half of the shortfall, and the cause of the remainder is unknown. Within this sample are about 680,000 clones, with roughly nine tenths of them counted one time only. About 1.5% of the sample is in the top ten clones.

The specimen comprised peripheral blood, sampled in a trial of Ad26.COV2.S vaccine versus placebo. These receptors all come from a person aged 18-65 years who received the Ad26.COV2.S COVID-19 vaccine or a placebo.

The chain links TRBV30 to TRBJ2-3; D is uncertain. The V end was cut by 2 bases, the J end by 6 bases, with 15 bases between. Germline values: CDR1 GTSNPN, CDR2 SVGIG (reference sequence). The CDR3 consists of 14 residues. The DNA of the CDR3 is TGTGCCTGGAGTACTGGGTTGAGAGCCGATACGCAGTATTTT. Its translation: CAWSTGLRADTQYF.

The chain couples TRBV14 to TRBJ2-3; D unclear. CDR1 is SGHDN, CDR2 FVKESK, per germline. The CDR3 runs 14 residues. V lost 3 bases to trimming and J lost 2 bases, with 9 bases between them. The CDR3 spells CASSQLEDTDTQYF. The CDR3 bases are TGTGCCAGCAGCCAGCTCGAGGACACAGATACGCAGTATTTT.

The genes are TRBV6-6 and TRBJ1-5, with D tentatively TRBD1 (5 bases). Germline CDR1 is MNHNY and CDR2 is SVGAGI (reference sequence). V was shortened by 2 bases and J by 6 bases, with 11 bases between the two germline ends. The CDR3 has 14 amino acids. CDR3 sequence: CASSYPGTSQPQHF. DNA of the CDR3: TGTGCCAGCAGTTACCCAGGGACTAGTCAGCCCCAGCATTTT.

The rearrangement uses TRBV18 and TRBJ2-2; D might be TRBD1 (6 bases). CDR3 length equals 15 residues. V was shortened by 6 bases and J by 4 bases, with 15 bases between the two germline ends. The germline gives CDR1 KGHSH, CDR2 LQKENI. In DNA, the CDR3 is TGTGCCAGCTCCCCCAGGGGTCAAGGCACCGGGGAGCTGTTTTTT. As protein: CASSPRGQGTGELFF.

This clone was observed a few times. V is TRBV19 and J is TRBJ1-5, with D unclear. Germline CDR1 LNHDA, CDR2 SQIVND (reference sequence). The length of the CDR3 is 12 residues. V lost 9 bases to trimming and J lost 5 bases, with 11 bases between them. The DNA of the CDR3 is TGTGCCAGCGCACGGGCGGATCAGCCCCAGCATTTT. Translating it yields CASARADQPQHF.

The chain employs TRBV5-4 and TRBJ1-1, with unresolved D. The ends were cut back, 2 bases at V and 5 bases at J, with 10 bases in the middle. The germline V gene encodes CDR1 SGHNT and CDR2 YYREEE (reference sequence). The CDR3 covers 13 residues. The CDR3 DNA reads TGTGCCAGCAGCTTAGATTCTGGAACTGAAGCTTTCTTT. It codes for CASSLDSGTEAFF.

The V and J genes are TRBV30 and TRBJ1-5, with D hard to call. Germline CDR1 GTSNPN, CDR2 SVGIG (reference sequence). CDR3 length: 13 residues. V was cut by 5 bases and J by 2 bases, with 10 bases left in between. The CDR3 reads CAWGLSGNQPQHF. Written as DNA, the CDR3 is TGTGCCTGGGGCCTTTCAGGCAATCAGCCCCAGCATTTT. The whole variable domain, remainder taken from reference TRBV30 and TRBJ1-5, is SQTIHQWPATLVQPVGSPLSLECTVEGTSNPNLYWYRQAAGRGLQLLFYSVGIGQISSEVPQNLSASRPQDRQFILSSKKLLLSDSGFYLCAWGLSGNQPQHFGDGTRLSIL.

The rearrangement joins TRBV7-9 to TRBJ2-4, with D hard to call. V was shortened by 3 bases and J by 1 base, with 7 bases between the two germline ends. This CDR3 is built from 14 residues. Germline V CDR1 and CDR2: SEHNR, FQNEAQ (reference sequence). The CDR3 sequence: CASSLGLAKNIQYF. In nucleotides, the CDR3 is TGTGCCAGCAGCTTGGGATTGGCCAAAAACATTCAGTACTTC.

The V gene is TRBV9, the J gene TRBJ1-5; 12 positions match TRBD1. From germline, CDR1 is SGDLS and CDR2 YYNGEE. The J segment lost 3 bases and the V segment lost 3 bases, leaving 1 base of the junction unmatched. The CDR3 is 15 residues long. The DNA for the CDR3 is TGTGCCAGCAGCGAGGGACAGGGGGCCAATCAGCCCCAGCATTTT. It encodes CASSEGQGANQPQHF.

About this clone: The same CDR3 can be traced to other DNA sequences in this sample. The V and J genes are TRBV2 and TRBJ2-1; D is ambiguous. Trimming stripped 5 bases from V and 4 bases from J, with 3 bases between. CDR3 length: 11 residues. The germline V gene encodes CDR1 SNHLY and CDR2 FYNNEI. For the CDR3, the DNA is TGTGCCAGCAGTTCATACAATGAGCAGTTCTTC. Translated, it gives CASSSYNEQFF.

The chain joins TRBV12-3 or TRBV12-4 to TRBJ2-7; no firm D call. Trimming stripped 5 bases from V and 0 bases from J, with 8 bases between. The CDR3 is 13 amino acids. This CDR3 is CASSSQVSYEQYF. CDR3 nucleotide sequence: TGTGCCAGCAGTAGCCAGGTCTCCTACGAGCAGTACTTC.

The chain recombines TRBV6-6 with TRBJ2-2, with 10 bases aligning to TRBD2. The CDR3 is 13 residues long. V shed 8 bases, J shed 6 bases, and the junction held 3 bases outside the gene matches. CDR1 and CDR2 from the germline V gene are MNHNY and SVGAGI (reference sequence). CDR3 amino acids: CASERGGAGELFF. The CDR3 region has the DNA TGTGCCAGCGAGCGGGGGGGCGCCGGGGAGCTGTTTTTT.

The gene calls are TRBV19 and TRBJ1-5; 11 bases agree with TRBD1. V dropped 4 bases and J dropped 7; count of bases not matched to a gene: 9. Germline V gene lookup returns CDR1 LNHDA and CDR2 SQIVND (reference sequence). The CDR3 is 16 amino acids. The DNA for the CDR3 is TGTGCCAGTAGTACCCGGACAGGGGGCCCGGGACAGCCCCAGCATTTT. Its protein is CASSTRTGGPGQPQHF.